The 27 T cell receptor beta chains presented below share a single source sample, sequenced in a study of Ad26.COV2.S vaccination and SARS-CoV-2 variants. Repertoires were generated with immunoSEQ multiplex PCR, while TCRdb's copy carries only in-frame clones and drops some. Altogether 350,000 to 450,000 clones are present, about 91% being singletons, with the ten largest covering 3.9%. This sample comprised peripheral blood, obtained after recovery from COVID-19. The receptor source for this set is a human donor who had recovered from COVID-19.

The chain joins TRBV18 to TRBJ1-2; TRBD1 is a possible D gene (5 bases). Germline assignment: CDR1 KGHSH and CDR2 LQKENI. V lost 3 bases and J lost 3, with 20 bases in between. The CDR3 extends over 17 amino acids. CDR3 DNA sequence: TGTGCCAGCTCACCGATACCGGGACGGACTGAGCACTATGGCTACACCTTC. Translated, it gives CASSPIPGRTEHYGYTF.

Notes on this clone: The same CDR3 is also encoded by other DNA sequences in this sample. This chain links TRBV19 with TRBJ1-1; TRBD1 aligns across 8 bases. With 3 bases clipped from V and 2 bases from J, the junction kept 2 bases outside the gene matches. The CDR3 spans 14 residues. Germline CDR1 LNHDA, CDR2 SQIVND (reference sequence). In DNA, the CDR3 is TGTGCCAGTAGTATCGGACAGGGAAACACTGAAGCTTTCTTT. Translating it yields CASSIGQGNTEAFF.

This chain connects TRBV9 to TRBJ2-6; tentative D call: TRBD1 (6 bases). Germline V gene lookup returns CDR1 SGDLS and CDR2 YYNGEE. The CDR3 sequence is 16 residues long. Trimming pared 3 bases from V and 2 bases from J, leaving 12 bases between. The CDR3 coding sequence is TGTGCCAGCAGCGACAGGGCCGAACCTGGGGCCAACGTCCTGACTTTC. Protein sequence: CASSDRAEPGANVLTF. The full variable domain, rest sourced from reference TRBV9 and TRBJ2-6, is DSGVTQTPKHLITATGQRVTLRCSPRSGDLSVYWYQQSLDQGLQFLIQYYNGEERAKGNILERFSAQQFPDLHSELNLSSLELGDSALYFCASSDRAEPGANVLTFGAGSRLTVL.

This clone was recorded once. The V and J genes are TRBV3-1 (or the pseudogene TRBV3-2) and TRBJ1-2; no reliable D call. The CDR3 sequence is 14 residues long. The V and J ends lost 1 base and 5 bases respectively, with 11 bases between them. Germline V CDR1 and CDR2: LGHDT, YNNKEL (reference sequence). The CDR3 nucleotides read TGTGCCAGCAGCCAAGGAATAGGTAGTTATGGCTACACCTTC. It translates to CASSQGIGSYGYTF.

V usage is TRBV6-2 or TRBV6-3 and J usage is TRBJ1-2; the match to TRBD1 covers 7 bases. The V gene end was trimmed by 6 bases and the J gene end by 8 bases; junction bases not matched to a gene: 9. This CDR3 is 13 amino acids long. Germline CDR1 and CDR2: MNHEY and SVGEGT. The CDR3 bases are TGTGCCAGCAGCCCAGGGGGATTGAGCGGCTACACCTTC. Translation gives CASSPGGLSGYTF.

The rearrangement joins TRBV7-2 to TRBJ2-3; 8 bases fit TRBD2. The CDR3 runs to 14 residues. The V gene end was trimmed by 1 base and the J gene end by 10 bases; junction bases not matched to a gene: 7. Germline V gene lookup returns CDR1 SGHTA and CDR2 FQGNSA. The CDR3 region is CASSLVLWRGAQYF. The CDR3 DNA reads TGTGCCAGCAGCTTAGTTCTCTGGCGGGGGGCGCAGTATTTT.

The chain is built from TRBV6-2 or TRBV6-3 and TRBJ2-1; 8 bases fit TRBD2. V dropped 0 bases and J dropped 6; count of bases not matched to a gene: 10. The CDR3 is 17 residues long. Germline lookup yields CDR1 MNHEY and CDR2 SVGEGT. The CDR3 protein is CASSYSARGAIRNEQFF. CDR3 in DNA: TGTGCCAGCAGTTACTCGGCGCGGGGGGCGATTCGCAATGAGCAGTTCTTC.

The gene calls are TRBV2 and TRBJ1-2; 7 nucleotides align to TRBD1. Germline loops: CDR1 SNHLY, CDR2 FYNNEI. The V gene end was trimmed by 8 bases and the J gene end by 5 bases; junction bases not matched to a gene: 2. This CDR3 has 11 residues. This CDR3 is CASGQEYGYTF. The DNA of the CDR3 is TGTGCCAGCGGACAGGAGTATGGCTACACCTTC.

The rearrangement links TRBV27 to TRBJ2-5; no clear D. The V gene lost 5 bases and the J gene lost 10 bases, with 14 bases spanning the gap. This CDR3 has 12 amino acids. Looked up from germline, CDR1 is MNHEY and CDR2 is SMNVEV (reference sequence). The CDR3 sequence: CASSPHIASQYF. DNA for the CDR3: TGTGCCAGCAGTCCCCATATCGCGAGCCAGTACTTC.

Here the CDR3 reads CASSYSTGAERSPLHF. The CDR3 coding sequence is TGTGCCAGCAGTTACTCGACAGGGGCGGAAAGGTCACCCCTCCACTTT. This sequence joins TRBV6-5 and TRBJ1-6; TRBD1 agrees at 8 bases. Germline CDR1 reads MNHEY; CDR2 reads SVGAGI. This CDR3 spans 16 amino acids. V lost 0 bases, J lost 10 bases, and 8 bases stayed unmatched.

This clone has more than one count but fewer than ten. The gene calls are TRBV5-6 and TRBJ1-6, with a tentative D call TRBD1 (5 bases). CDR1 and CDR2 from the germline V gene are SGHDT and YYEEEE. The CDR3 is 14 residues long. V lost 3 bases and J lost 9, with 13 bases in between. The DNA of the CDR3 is TGTGCCAGCAGCTGGACGGTGGGGGGTTCACCCCTCCACTTT. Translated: CASSWTVGGSPLHF. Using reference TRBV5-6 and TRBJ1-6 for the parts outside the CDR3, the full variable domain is DAGVTQSPTHLIKTRGQQVTLRCSPKSGHDTVSWYQQALGQGPQFIFQYYEEEERQRGNFPDRFSGHQFPNYSSELNVNALLLGDSALYLCASSWTVGGSPLHFGNGTRLTVT.

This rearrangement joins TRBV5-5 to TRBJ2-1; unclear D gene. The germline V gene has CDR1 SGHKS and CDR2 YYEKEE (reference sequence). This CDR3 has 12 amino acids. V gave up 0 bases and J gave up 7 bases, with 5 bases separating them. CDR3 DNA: TGTGCCAGCAGCTTGGGCGAGAATGAGCAGTTCTTC. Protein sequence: CASSLGENEQFF.

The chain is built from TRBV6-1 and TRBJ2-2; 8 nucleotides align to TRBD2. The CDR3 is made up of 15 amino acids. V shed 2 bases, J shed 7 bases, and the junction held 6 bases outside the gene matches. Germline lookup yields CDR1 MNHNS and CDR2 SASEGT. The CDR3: CASSESGGRIGELFF. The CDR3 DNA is TGTGCCAGCAGTGAAAGCGGGGGTAGGATCGGGGAGCTGTTTTTT.

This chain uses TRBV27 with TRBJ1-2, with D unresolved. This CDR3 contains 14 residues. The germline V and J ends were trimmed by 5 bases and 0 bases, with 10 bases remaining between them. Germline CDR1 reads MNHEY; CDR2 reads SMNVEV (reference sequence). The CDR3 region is CASSTLDPNYGYTF. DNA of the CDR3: TGTGCCAGCAGTACCTTAGACCCTAACTATGGCTACACCTTC.

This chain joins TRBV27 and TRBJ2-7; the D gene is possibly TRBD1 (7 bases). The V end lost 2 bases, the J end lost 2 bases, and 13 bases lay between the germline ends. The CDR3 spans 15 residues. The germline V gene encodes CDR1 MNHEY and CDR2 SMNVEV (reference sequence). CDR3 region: CASSLRRDRAYEQYF. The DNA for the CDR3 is TGTGCCAGCAGTTTAAGGAGGGACAGAGCCTACGAGCAGTACTTC.

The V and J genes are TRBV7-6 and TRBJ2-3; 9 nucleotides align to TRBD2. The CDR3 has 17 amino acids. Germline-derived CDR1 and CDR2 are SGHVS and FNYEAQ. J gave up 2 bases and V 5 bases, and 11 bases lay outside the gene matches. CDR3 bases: TGTGCCAGCAGCCCTAGAACGGCGGGGGGGTACACAGATACGCAGTATTTT. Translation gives CASSPRTAGGYTDTQYF.

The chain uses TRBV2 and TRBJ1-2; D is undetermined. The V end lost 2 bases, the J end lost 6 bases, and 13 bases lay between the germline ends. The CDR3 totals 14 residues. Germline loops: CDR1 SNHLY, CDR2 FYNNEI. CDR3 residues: CASSEQRIGDGYTF. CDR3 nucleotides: TGTGCCAGCAGTGAACAGAGGATAGGCGATGGCTACACCTTC.

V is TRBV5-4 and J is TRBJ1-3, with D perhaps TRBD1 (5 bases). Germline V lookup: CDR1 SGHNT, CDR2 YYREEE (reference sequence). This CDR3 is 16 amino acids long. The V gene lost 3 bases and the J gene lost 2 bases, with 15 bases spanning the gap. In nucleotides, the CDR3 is TGTGCCAGCAGCTCAAATCAGGGAGGGACTGGAAACACCATATATTTT. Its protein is CASSSNQGGTGNTIYF.

In DNA form, the CDR3 reads TGCAGCGTTCCTGCGGGACAGGGATATAAGCAGTACTTC. Translated, it gives CSVPAGQGYKQYF. The chain is built from TRBV29-1 and TRBJ2-7, with 9 bases lining up with TRBD1. From germline, CDR1 is SQVTM and CDR2 ANQGSEA. The CDR3 contains 13 residues. With 5 bases clipped from V and 8 bases from J, the junction kept 10 bases outside the gene matches.

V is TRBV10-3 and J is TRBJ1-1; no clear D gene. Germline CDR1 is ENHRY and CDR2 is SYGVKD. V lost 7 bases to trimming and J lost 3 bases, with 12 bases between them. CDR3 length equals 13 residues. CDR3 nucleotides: TGTGCCATCAAACGGAAAGAGGACACTGAAGCTTTCTTT. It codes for CAIKRKEDTEAFF.

Here the CDR3 reads CASSLQGLNGGYTF. DNA for the CDR3: TGTGCCAGCAGCCTACAGGGGTTAAACGGTGGCTACACCTTC. The chain couples TRBV6-5 to TRBJ1-2, with 7 nucleotides matching TRBD1. Germline CDR1 MNHEY, CDR2 SVGAGI. The V and J ends lost 6 bases and 7 bases, in that order; junction bases with no gene match: 11. The CDR3 has 14 amino acids.

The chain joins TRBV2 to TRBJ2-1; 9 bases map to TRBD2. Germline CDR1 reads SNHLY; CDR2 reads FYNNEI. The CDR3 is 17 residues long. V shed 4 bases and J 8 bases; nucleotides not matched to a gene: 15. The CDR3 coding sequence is TGTGCCAGCAGTGGCGGCGGGCGCGGGGGGGCCTTGTATGAGCAGTTCTTC. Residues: CASSGGGRGGALYEQFF. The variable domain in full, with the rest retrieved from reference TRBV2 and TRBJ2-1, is EPEVTQTPSHQVTQMGQEVILRCVPISNHLYFYWYRQILGQKVEFLVSFYNNEISEKSEIFDDQFSVERPDGSNFTLKIRSTKLEDSAMYFCASSGGGRGGALYEQFFGPGTRLTVL.

CDR3 residues: CASSLGSSGANVLTF. The CDR3 DNA is TGTGCCAGCAGCCTAGGGAGCTCTGGGGCCAACGTCCTGACTTTC. This chain links TRBV9 with TRBJ2-6, with TRBD2 as a possible D gene (5 bases). This CDR3 is built from 15 residues. Per the germline V gene, CDR1 is SGDLS and CDR2 is YYNGEE. V lost 4 bases and J 0 bases, leaving 8 bases between the germline ends.

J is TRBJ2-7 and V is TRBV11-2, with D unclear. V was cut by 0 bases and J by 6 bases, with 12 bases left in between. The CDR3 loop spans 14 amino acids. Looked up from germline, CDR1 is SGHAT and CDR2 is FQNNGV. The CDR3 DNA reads TGTGCCAGCAGCTTAGAGGCCCTTTCGGCCGAGCAGTACTTC. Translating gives CASSLEALSAEQYF.

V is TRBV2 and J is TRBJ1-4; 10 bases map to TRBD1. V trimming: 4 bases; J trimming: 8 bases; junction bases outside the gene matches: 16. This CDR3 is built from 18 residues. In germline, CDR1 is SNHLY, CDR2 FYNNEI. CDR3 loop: CASSALSVRQGAGEKLFF. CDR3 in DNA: TGTGCCAGCAGTGCCCTCTCGGTCAGACAGGGGGCAGGAGAAAAACTGTTTTTT.

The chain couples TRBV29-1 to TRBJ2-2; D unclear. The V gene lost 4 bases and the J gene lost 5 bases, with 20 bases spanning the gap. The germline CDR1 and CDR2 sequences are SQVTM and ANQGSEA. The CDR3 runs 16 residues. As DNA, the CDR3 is TGCAGCGTTGGAAAGGGAAGTCGGAGTGCTACCGGGGAGCTGTTTTTT. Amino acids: CSVGKGSRSATGELFF.

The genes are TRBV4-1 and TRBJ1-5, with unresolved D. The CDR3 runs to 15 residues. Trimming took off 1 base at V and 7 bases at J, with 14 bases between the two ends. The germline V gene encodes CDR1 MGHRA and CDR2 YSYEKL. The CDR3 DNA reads TGCGCCAGCAGCCAAGGAATAAGTGTTGGCCAGCCCCAGCATTTT. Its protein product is CASSQGISVGQPQHF.